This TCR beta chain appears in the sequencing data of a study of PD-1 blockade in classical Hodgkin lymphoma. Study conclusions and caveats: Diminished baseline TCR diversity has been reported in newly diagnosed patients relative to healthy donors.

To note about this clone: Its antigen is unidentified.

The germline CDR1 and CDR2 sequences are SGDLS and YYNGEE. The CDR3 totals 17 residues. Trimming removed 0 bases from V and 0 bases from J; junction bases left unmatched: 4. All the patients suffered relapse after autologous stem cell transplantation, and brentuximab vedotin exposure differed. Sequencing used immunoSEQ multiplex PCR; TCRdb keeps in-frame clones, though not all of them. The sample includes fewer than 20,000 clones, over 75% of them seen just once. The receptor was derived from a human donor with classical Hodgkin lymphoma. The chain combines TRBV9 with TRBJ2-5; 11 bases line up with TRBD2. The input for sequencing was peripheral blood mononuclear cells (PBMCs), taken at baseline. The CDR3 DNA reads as TGTGCCAGCAGCGTAGGGGCTAGCGGGAGGCACCAAGAGACCCAGTACTTC. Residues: CASSVGASGRHQETQYF.